This T cell receptor beta chain was obtained from a study of blood T cells in healthy people across ages. Study-wide results and caveats: When set beside aged donors, long-lived donors presented more naive CD4+ cells and higher diversity.

Every participating donor contributed 8 to 10 milliliters of peripheral blood through a draw. Then a second PCR, running roughly 7 to 11 cycles, was carried out with a sample-barcoded 5' primer and a J-beta primer mix. Each cDNA molecule carried a tag from a template-switch adaptor that contained 12 random nucleotides. TCRdb re-called the 5' RACE reads through MiXCR, storing one row per CDR3 protein. Of over 1,500,000 distinct CDR3 sequences in the sample, about two fifths were seen once. This clonotype was seen a few times. Its antigen is unidentified. Trimming cost V 2 bases and J 1 base; bases outside gene matches: 10. CDR1 and CDR2 (germline): SNHLY, FYNNEI. The CDR3 consists of 19 residues.

The sample was blood. The J gene is TRBJ2-3, the V gene TRBV2, with 12 bases that match TRBD2. The receptor's source is a human donor in good health. The CDR3 nucleotides read TGTGCCAGCAGTGAATACGCTAGCGGGGGGGCAAAGGGCACAGATACGCAGTATTTT. Translated: CASSEYASGGAKGTDTQYF.